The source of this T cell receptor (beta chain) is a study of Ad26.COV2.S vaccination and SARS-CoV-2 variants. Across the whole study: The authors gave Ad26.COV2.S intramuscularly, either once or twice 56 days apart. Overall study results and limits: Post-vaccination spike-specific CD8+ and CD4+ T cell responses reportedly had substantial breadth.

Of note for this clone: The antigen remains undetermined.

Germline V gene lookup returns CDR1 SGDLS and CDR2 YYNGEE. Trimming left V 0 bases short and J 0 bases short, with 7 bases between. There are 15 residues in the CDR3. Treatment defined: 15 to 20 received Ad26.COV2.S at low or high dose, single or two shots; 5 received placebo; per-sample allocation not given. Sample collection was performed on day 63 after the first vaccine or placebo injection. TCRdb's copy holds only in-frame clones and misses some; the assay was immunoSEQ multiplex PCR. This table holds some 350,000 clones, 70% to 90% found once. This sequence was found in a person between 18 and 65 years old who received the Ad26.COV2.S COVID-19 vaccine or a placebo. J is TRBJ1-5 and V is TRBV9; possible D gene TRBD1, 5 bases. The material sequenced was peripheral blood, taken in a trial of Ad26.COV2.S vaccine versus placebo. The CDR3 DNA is TGTGCCAGCAGCGTAGAAGGGGATAGCAATCAGCCCCAGCATTTT. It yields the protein CASSVEGDSNQPQHF.